This T cell receptor (beta chain) was documented in a study of blood T cells in healthy people across ages. For the second PCR, which ran for roughly 7 to 11 cycles, a sample-barcoded 5' primer and a J-beta primer mix were used. The study obtained at least 2.5 million CDR3-containing paired-end reads from every sample. TCRdb reanalysed the 5' RACE reads using MiXCR and keeps one entry per CDR3 protein. In the table there are 1.5 million or so distinct CDR3 sequences, 35% to 45% of which are singletons. About this clonotype: Its antigen is unidentified.

V shed 3 bases and J shed 3 bases, with 12 bases lying between them. CDR1 SGDLS and CDR2 YYNGEE come from the germline V gene. CDR3 length equals 14 residues. Points from the study as a whole: Naive and antigen-experienced cells could not be conclusively compared, given unsorted PBMCs.

Drawing of peripheral blood yielded approximately 10 milliliters from each donor. Isolated PBMCs totaled at least 6 million in each sample. The sample was blood. The chain links TRBV9 to TRBJ1-1; D gene unclear. The TCR was taken from a woman under 30 in good health. CDR3 in DNA: TGTGCCAGCAGCGCGCGCTTTTATGACACTGAAGCTTTCTTT. Protein product: CASSARFYDTEAFF. Full variable domain (rest looked up from reference TRBV9 and TRBJ1-1): DSGVTQTPKHLITATGQRVTLRCSPRSGDLSVYWYQQSLDQGLQFLIQYYNGEERAKGNILERFSAQQFPDLHSELNLSSLELGDSALYFCASSARFYDTEAFFGQGTRLTVV.